The source of this T cell receptor beta chain is a study of control samples from healthy donors and cancer patients. The table came from immunoSEQ multiplex PCR; TCRdb's copy has only in-frame clones and leaves some out. The repertoire holds approximately 51,000 clones, with approximately 80% as singletons. Germline V gives CDR1 MNHEY, CDR2 SMNVEV (reference sequence). The CDR3 runs to 11 residues. V gave up 5 bases and J gave up 4 bases, with 3 bases separating them. In this sample, this clone turned up once. Given a much more abundant clone one base away, this may be a read error. Specimen: blood. The receptor's source is a man between 65 and 85 years old in good health. The chain recombines TRBV27 with TRBJ2-1; D remains ambiguous. CDR3 DNA: TGTGCCAGCAGTCGGTACAATGAGCAGTTCTTC. It is translated as CASSRYNEQFF.